A selection of T cell receptor beta chains follows, all from one sample in a study of cytomegalovirus exposure and HLA in healthy donors. Here immunoSEQ multiplex PCR was the method, and the copy in TCRdb shows in-frame clones only, minus some. Seen here are 200,000 to 250,000 clones, about 83% observed once, and the top ten hold 15%. The sequencing input was PBMCs. Receptors were obtained from a middle-aged man in good health and CMV-seronegative. The CDR3 runs from the conserved cysteine through the conserved F or W. D genes are given only for firm matches. Only part of the rows carry a size: once, few, many, or a class if the clone is expanded.

V gene: TRBV11-3; J gene: TRBJ2-1; clone size: NA; D gene: TRBD2; CDR3 DNA: TGTGCCAGCAGCTTAGATCAAGGGACTAGCGGCTCCTACAATGAGCAGTTCTTC; CDR3 protein: CASSLDQGTSGSYNEQFF
V gene: TRBV28; J gene: TRBJ1-2; clone size: NA; D gene: TRBD1; CDR3 DNA: TGTGCCAGCAGTTTATCGATTAGGACAGGGGATGGCTACACCTTC; CDR3 protein: CASSLSIRTGDGYTF
V gene: TRBV5-1; J gene: TRBJ2-7; clone size: NA; D gene: NA; CDR3 DNA: TGCGCCAGCAGCCCGGGAGTTAATCTCGACTACGAGCAGTACTTC; CDR3 protein: CASSPGVNLDYEQYF
V gene: TRBV19; J gene: TRBJ2-1; clone size: NA; D gene: TRBD1; CDR3 DNA: TGTGCCAGTAGTAAAAGGGGGGGGACAGGGGTAACCTACAATGAGCAGTTCTTC; CDR3 protein: CASSKRGGTGVTYNEQFF
V gene: TRBV4-1; J gene: TRBJ2-7; clone size: NA; D gene: TRBD1; CDR3 DNA: TGCGCCAGCAGCCTTTGGACAGGGGATCGCGAGCAGTACTTC; CDR3 protein: CASSLWTGDREQYF
V gene: TRBV11-3; J gene: TRBJ2-7; clone size: NA; D gene: NA; CDR3 DNA: TGTGCCAGCAGCCACGCGGGGCATCTGTACGAGCAGTACTTC; CDR3 protein: CASSHAGHLYEQYF
V gene: TRBV5-1; J gene: TRBJ1-1; clone size: NA; D gene: NA; CDR3 DNA: TGCGCCAGCAGCTTGCGCGGGGGGAACACTGAAGCTTTCTTT; CDR3 protein: CASSLRGGNTEAFF
V gene: TRBV12-5; J gene: TRBJ2-1; clone size: NA; D gene: TRBD2; CDR3 DNA: TGTGCTAGTGTGAGCGGGGGAGTATCCTACAATGAGCAGTTCTTC; CDR3 protein: CASVSGGVSYNEQFF
V gene: TRBV6-5; J gene: TRBJ2-7; clone size: NA; D gene: TRBD2; CDR3 DNA: TGTGCCAGCAGTTACGGGCTAGCGGGGACATGGTACGAGCAGTACTTC; CDR3 protein: CASSYGLAGTWYEQYF
V gene: TRBV7-2; J gene: TRBJ2-3; clone size: NA; D gene: TRBD2; CDR3 DNA: TGTGCCAGCAGCTTAGCGGGAGGGATAGATACGCAGTATTTT; CDR3 protein: CASSLAGGIDTQYF
V gene: TRBV15; J gene: TRBJ1-2; clone size: NA; D gene: NA; CDR3 DNA: TGTGCCACCAGCAGGGCCCATTCCGACTATGGCTACACCTTC; CDR3 protein: CATSRAHSDYGYTF
V gene: TRBV7-9; J gene: TRBJ2-2; clone size: NA; D gene: TRBD2; CDR3 DNA: TGTGCCAGCATGCCGGGAGGAGGTACCGGGGAGCTGTTTTTT; CDR3 protein: CASMPGGGTGELFF
V gene: TRBV4-1; J gene: TRBJ1-2; clone size: NA; D gene: NA; CDR3 DNA: TGCGCCAGCAGCCAACAGGGGCTTTGGGGCTACACCTTC; CDR3 protein: CASSQQGLWGYTF
V gene: TRBV7-2; J gene: TRBJ2-2; clone size: NA; D gene: NA; CDR3 DNA: TGTGCCAGCAGCCCCCTGTACACCGGGGAGCTGTTTTTT; CDR3 protein: CASSPLYTGELFF
V gene: TRBV7-3; J gene: TRBJ2-1; clone size: NA; D gene: TRBD2; CDR3 DNA: TGTGCCAGCAGCAATACAGGCGGGGGTACAAGTGAGCAGTTCTTC; CDR3 protein: CASSNTGGGTSEQFF
V gene: TRBV6-6; J gene: TRBJ1-1; clone size: NA; D gene: NA; CDR3 DNA: TGTGCCAGCAGTCCCCGTAAAGGTAGCATTGAAGCTTTCTTT; CDR3 protein: CASSPRKGSIEAFF
V gene: TRBV2; J gene: TRBJ1-1; clone size: once; D gene: NA; CDR3 DNA: TGTGCCAGCAGGGAGACGATGACAGGACAGAACACTGAAGCTTTCTTT; CDR3 protein: CASRETMTGQNTEAFF
V gene: TRBV18; J gene: TRBJ2-7; clone size: NA; D gene: TRBD1; CDR3 DNA: TGTGCCAGCTCACCGCCTTCCGGGACAGCCTACGAGCAGTACTTC; CDR3 protein: CASSPPSGTAYEQYF
V gene: TRBV27; J gene: TRBJ1-1; clone size: NA; D gene: NA; CDR3 DNA: TGTGCCAGCAGTTTGACAGCGTTTATGAACACTGAAGCTTTCTTT; CDR3 protein: CASSLTAFMNTEAFF
V gene: TRBV4-3; J gene: TRBJ2-1; clone size: NA; D gene: NA; CDR3 DNA: TGCGCCAGCAGCCAAGGGGAGAGCTCCTACAATGAGCAGTTCTTC; CDR3 protein: CASSQGESSYNEQFF
V gene: TRBV5-6; J gene: TRBJ2-2; clone size: many; D gene: NA; CDR3 DNA: TGTGCCAGCAGCTTGGCATCCGGGGAGCTGTTTTTT; CDR3 protein: CASSLASGELFF
V gene: TRBV7-2; J gene: TRBJ2-3; clone size: NA; D gene: NA; CDR3 DNA: TGTGCCAGCAGTCTTAGCGGAATCCTCACAGATACGCAGTATTTT; CDR3 protein: CASSLSGILTDTQYF
V gene: TRBV6-5; J gene: TRBJ2-1; clone size: NA; D gene: TRBD1; CDR3 DNA: TGTGCCAGCAGTCGGGACAGGGCCTACAATGAGCAGTTCTTC; CDR3 protein: CASSRDRAYNEQFF
V gene: TRBV10-1; J gene: TRBJ2-2; clone size: NA; D gene: TRBD1; CDR3 DNA: TGCGCCAGCAGTGGGTTTGGGTCGACTTCTGGGACAGGGGGCACCGGGGAGCTGTTTTTT; CDR3 protein: CASSGFGSTSGTGGTGELFF
V gene: TRBV7-3; J gene: TRBJ2-5; clone size: NA; D gene: TRBD1; CDR3 DNA: TGTGCCAGCAGCTCGACAGGGGGGGGGATCCAAGAGACCCAGTACTTC; CDR3 protein: CASSSTGGGIQETQYF
V gene: TRBV5-1; J gene: TRBJ2-7; clone size: NA; D gene: NA; CDR3 DNA: TGCGCCAGCAGCTTGGGCGGACGCAGGAGGGCCTCCTACGAGCAGTACTTC; CDR3 protein: CASSLGGRRRASYEQYF
V gene: TRBV27; J gene: TRBJ1-5; clone size: NA; D gene: NA; CDR3 DNA: TGTGCCAGCAGTTTAGGAGGGACCTACAATCAGCCCCAGCATTTT; CDR3 protein: CASSLGGTYNQPQHF
V gene: TRBV27; J gene: TRBJ2-3; clone size: NA; D gene: TRBD1; CDR3 DNA: TGTGCCAGCAGTCCCAGACTCCGGGACAGAACAGATACGCAGTATTTT; CDR3 protein: CASSPRLRDRTDTQYF
V gene: TRBV10-3; J gene: TRBJ1-2; clone size: NA; D gene: TRBD1; CDR3 DNA: TGTGCCATCAGTGATAGTCAGGGGGATAACTATGGCTACACCTTC; CDR3 protein: CAISDSQGDNYGYTF
V gene: TRBV4-3; J gene: TRBJ2-7; clone size: once; D gene: NA; CDR3 DNA: TGCGCCAGCAGCCAAGATAGGGCAGGGCTGTACGAGCAGTACTTC; CDR3 protein: CASSQDRAGLYEQYF
V gene: TRBV28; J gene: TRBJ1-5; clone size: NA; D gene: NA; CDR3 DNA: TGTGCCAGCACGGGGAAAGGACAGCCCCAGCATTTT; CDR3 protein: CASTGKGQPQHF
V gene: TRBV9; J gene: TRBJ1-2; clone size: NA; D gene: TRBD1; CDR3 DNA: TGTGCCAGCAGCGGGGGGGACAGAGTCTTCCTCAACTATGGCTACACCTTC; CDR3 protein: CASSGGDRVFLNYGYTF
V gene: TRBV7-9; J gene: TRBJ2-2; clone size: NA; D gene: TRBD1; CDR3 DNA: TGTGCCAGCAGGGGACAGGGGGCGTCCGGGGAGCTGTTTTTT; CDR3 protein: CASRGQGASGELFF
V gene: TRBV6-5; J gene: TRBJ1-2; clone size: NA; D gene: NA; CDR3 DNA: TGTGCCAGCAGTGAAGGGGTAGGTGGCTACACCTTC; CDR3 protein: CASSEGVGGYTF
V gene: TRBV27; J gene: TRBJ2-7; clone size: NA; D gene: TRBD1; CDR3 DNA: TGTGCCAGCAGTTTCGACAGGGTCAGCTACGAGCAGTACTTC; CDR3 protein: CASSFDRVSYEQYF
V gene: TRBV19; J gene: TRBJ1-3; clone size: NA; D gene: NA; CDR3 DNA: TGTGCCAGTAGTATAGATCGGGGTTCTGGAAACACCATATATTTT; CDR3 protein: CASSIDRGSGNTIYF
V gene: TRBV5-8; J gene: TRBJ1-1; clone size: NA; D gene: TRBD1; CDR3 DNA: TGTGCCAGCAGATCATCAAGGACAGGGAACACTGAAGCTTTCTTT; CDR3 protein: CASRSSRTGNTEAFF
V gene: TRBV4-2; J gene: TRBJ2-2; clone size: NA; D gene: NA; CDR3 DNA: TGTGCCAGCAGCGAGGGAGCCGGGGAGCTGTTTTTT; CDR3 protein: CASSEGAGELFF
V gene: TRBV7-3; J gene: TRBJ2-5; clone size: NA; D gene: NA; CDR3 DNA: TGTGCCAGCAGCTTAGAACGGGAGGAGACCCAGTACTTC; CDR3 protein: CASSLEREETQYF
V gene: TRBV9; J gene: TRBJ2-2; clone size: NA; D gene: TRBD1; CDR3 DNA: TGTGCCAACCCCGACAGGGCTAAAGCCGGGGAGCTGTTTTTT; CDR3 protein: CANPDRAKAGELFF
V gene: TRBV4-3; J gene: TRBJ2-2; clone size: NA; D gene: NA; CDR3 DNA: TGCGCCAGCAGCCAAGGCAGGGGCTGGATGAACACCGGGGAGCTGTTTTTT; CDR3 protein: CASSQGRGWMNTGELFF
V gene: TRBV5-6; J gene: TRBJ2-1; clone size: NA; D gene: TRBD1; CDR3 DNA: TGTGCCAGCAGTAACGACAGGGTTACCTACAATGAGCAGTTCTTC; CDR3 protein: CASSNDRVTYNEQFF
V gene: TRBV7-9; J gene: TRBJ1-2; clone size: NA; D gene: NA; CDR3 DNA: TGTGCCAGCAGCTTACCGGGGGACTATGGCTACACCTTC; CDR3 protein: CASSLPGDYGYTF
V gene: TRBV25-1; J gene: TRBJ2-7; clone size: NA; D gene: NA; CDR3 DNA: TGTGCCAGCAGTGAGGAGGGGAACTCTAACGAGCAGTACTTC; CDR3 protein: CASSEEGNSNEQYF
V gene: TRBV11-2; J gene: TRBJ1-2; clone size: NA; D gene: TRBD1; CDR3 DNA: TGTGCCAGCAGTTATGGACAGGGCTTATGGGGCTACACCTTC; CDR3 protein: CASSYGQGLWGYTF
V gene: TRBV28; J gene: TRBJ1-1; clone size: NA; D gene: NA; CDR3 DNA: TGTGCCAGCAGAGTGGACGGAGGGGCGAACACTGAAGCTTTCTTT; CDR3 protein: CASRVDGGANTEAFF
V gene: TRBV6-6; J gene: TRBJ2-5; clone size: NA; D gene: NA; CDR3 DNA: TGTGCCAGCAGTTCGAGTGCAGGGGTTGGGACCCAGTACTTC; CDR3 protein: CASSSSAGVGTQYF
V gene: TRBV7-2; J gene: TRBJ2-1; clone size: NA; D gene: NA; CDR3 DNA: TGTGCCAGCAGCTTAGGAGTCAATGAGCAGTTCTTC; CDR3 protein: CASSLGVNEQFF
V gene: TRBV28; J gene: TRBJ2-2; clone size: NA; D gene: NA; CDR3 DNA: TGTGCCAGCAGTTTAGGGTTCAGCAGGACCGGGGAGCTGTTTTTT; CDR3 protein: CASSLGFSRTGELFF
V gene: TRBV7-9; J gene: TRBJ1-2; clone size: NA; D gene: NA; CDR3 DNA: TGTGCCAGCAGCTTGAGTCAGTTGGGAGCTAACTATGGCTACACCTTC; CDR3 protein: CASSLSQLGANYGYTF
V gene: TRBV5-1; J gene: TRBJ1-2; clone size: NA; D gene: NA; CDR3 DNA: TGCGCCAGCAGCCCCAGCGGGGGCAACTATGGCTACACCTTC; CDR3 protein: CASSPSGGNYGYTF
V gene: TRBV6-1; J gene: TRBJ1-2; clone size: NA; D gene: NA; CDR3 DNA: TGTGCCAGCAGTGAATGGGAACAGGGAGCGGATGGCTACACCTTC; CDR3 protein: CASSEWEQGADGYTF
V gene: TRBV6-5; J gene: TRBJ1-2; clone size: NA; D gene: NA; CDR3 DNA: TGTGCCAGCAGTGCCCGACAGATGCTAAACTATGGCTACACCTTC; CDR3 protein: CASSARQMLNYGYTF
V gene: TRBV7-2; J gene: TRBJ2-7; clone size: once; D gene: TRBD2; CDR3 DNA: TGTGCCAGCAGCTTAGGGGGACTAGCGGGAGGGGGTCTTGTGAGGGAGCAGTACTTC; CDR3 protein: CASSLGGLAGGGLVREQYF
V gene: TRBV4-2; J gene: TRBJ1-2; clone size: NA; D gene: NA; CDR3 DNA: TGTGCCAGCAGCCAAGATATTAGCGGGTATGGCTACACCTTC; CDR3 protein: CASSQDISGYGYTF